Shown below are 29 T cell receptor beta chains from a single sample sequenced in a study of T cells after yellow fever vaccination. Each CDR3 protein gets one entry after TCRdb re-called the 5' RACE reads with MiXCR. The sample records around 500,000 distinct CDR3 sequences, 21% being singletons. The source was PBMCs, collected 20 to 25 days after the first yellow fever vaccination. The source of these receptors is a man between 18 and 29 years old who received the YFV17D yellow fever vaccine.

This clonotype was seen a few times. In DNA form, the CDR3 reads TGTGCCAGCAGGCGGACTAGCGGGGTTATCAATGAGCAGTTCTTC. Protein: CASRRTSGVINEQFF. The chain has TRBV6-1 and TRBJ2-1; 12 nucleotides align to TRBD2. The germline V gene encodes CDR1 MNHNS and CDR2 SASEGT. J gave up 6 bases and V 6 bases, and 6 bases lay outside the gene matches. This CDR3 spans 15 amino acids.

The chain is built from TRBV30 and TRBJ2-5; the match to TRBD2 covers 10 bases. The CDR3 is 14 amino acids. The V segment lost 2 bases and the J segment 4 bases; nucleotides outside the gene matches: 4. Germline values: CDR1 GTSNPN, CDR2 SVGIG (reference sequence). The CDR3 DNA follows: TGTGCCTGGAGTCCCAGCGGGGGGGCAGAGACCCAGTACTTC. Protein: CAWSPSGGAETQYF.

The chain employs TRBV5-1 and TRBJ2-7; D is possibly TRBD1 (6 bases). The CDR3 totals 14 residues. The germline gives CDR1 SGHRS, CDR2 YFSETQ. The V end was cut by 1 base, the J end by 6 bases, with 14 bases between. In DNA, the CDR3 is TGCGCCAGCAGCTTGTTGGGGATGGGGGCCGAGCAGTACTTC. This gives the protein CASSLLGMGAEQYF.

This chain links TRBV11-2 with TRBJ1-5, with D possibly TRBD1 on 6 matching bases. The ends were cut back, 1 base at V and 1 base at J, with 11 bases in the middle. The CDR3 loop spans 16 amino acids. From germline, CDR1 is SGHAT and CDR2 FQNNGV. Here the CDR3 reads CASSLGWGASNQPQHF. The CDR3 DNA reads TGTGCCAGCAGCTTAGGTTGGGGGGCGAGCAATCAGCCCCAGCATTTT.

This clonotype was counted at least ten times. CDR3 nucleotide sequence: TGTGCCAGCAGCGTCGACAGGGGGGTCCAAGAGACCCAGTACTTC. Its translation: CASSVDRGVQETQYF. The chain links TRBV7-2 to TRBJ2-5; 9 nucleotides agree with TRBD1. Trimming took 5 bases from V and 1 from J; bases not matched to a gene: 5. This CDR3 comprises 15 residues. Germline CDR1 reads SGHTA; CDR2 reads FQGNSA.

This clonotype appeared a few times. The rearrangement uses TRBV7-3 and TRBJ2-5, with 7 nucleotides matching TRBD1. This CDR3 contains 16 residues. Germline V lookup: CDR1 SGHTA, CDR2 FQGTGA. V trimming: 5 bases; J trimming: 3 bases; junction bases outside the gene matches: 12. CDR3 sequence (DNA): TGTGCCAGCAGCCTAAACACCGGGACAGTAAAAGAGACCCAGTACTTC. Its protein is CASSLNTGTVKETQYF.

This clonotype was detected many times. The chain recombines TRBV7-2 with TRBJ1-5, with D perhaps TRBD1 (5 bases). Germline V gives CDR1 SGHTA, CDR2 FQGNSA. The CDR3 length is 13 residues. The V end lost 2 bases, the J end lost 7 bases, and 9 bases lay between the germline ends. CDR3 DNA sequence: TGTGCCAGCAGCTTACGGGGGGACCAGCCCCAGCATTTT. Protein product: CASSLRGDQPQHF.

This chain joins TRBV12-3 or TRBV12-4 and TRBJ2-3; D is unresolved. V was shortened by 8 bases and J by 9 bases, with 6 bases between the two germline ends. The CDR3 covers 9 residues. This CDR3 is CASGRTQYF. Written as DNA, the CDR3 is TGTGCCAGCGGACGCACGCAGTATTTT.

This clonotype was seen only a few times. V gene TRBV15 combines with J gene TRBJ2-3; D possibly corresponds to TRBD1 (6 bases). This CDR3 spans 15 amino acids. V shed 2 bases and J shed 1 base, with 10 bases lying between them. The germline CDR1 and CDR2 sequences are LNHNV and YYDKDF (reference sequence). The CDR3 protein is CATSRQGWGTDTQYF. Here the CDR3 DNA reads TGTGCCACCAGCAGACAGGGGTGGGGCACAGATACGCAGTATTTT.

CDR3 residues: CASEPRMNTGELFF. CDR3 DNA sequence: TGTGCCAGTGAGCCCCGAATGAACACCGGGGAGCTGTTTTTT. The chain joins TRBV5-6 to TRBJ2-2; D is unresolved. V was shortened by 8 bases and J by 1 base, with 12 bases between the two germline ends. The CDR3 is 14 amino acids. Germline CDR1 SGHDT, CDR2 YYEEEE.

V gene TRBV20-1 combines with J gene TRBJ1-1, with D hard to call. Germline assignment: CDR1 DFQATT and CDR2 SNEGSKA (reference sequence). Trimming removed 5 bases at V and 4 bases at J, with 14 bases between. The CDR3 loop spans 13 amino acids. The CDR3: CSAPRGGFTEAFF. For the CDR3, the DNA is TGCAGTGCTCCCCGAGGTGGATTCACTGAAGCTTTCTTT.

This clonotype was seen more than once but under ten times. The V call is TRBV19, the J call TRBJ1-1; 7 positions match TRBD1. CDR3 length: 13 residues. J lost 5 bases, V lost 3 bases, and 3 bases had no gene match. Germline V gene lookup returns CDR1 LNHDA and CDR2 SQIVND (reference sequence). In DNA form, the CDR3 reads TGTGCCAGTAGTATTCAGGGGGGAACTGAAGCTTTCTTT. Translation: CASSIQGGTEAFF.

This clonotype was counted once. The chain joins TRBV19 to TRBJ2-1; maybe TRBD2 (5 bases). The length of the CDR3 is 15 residues. Trimming left V 3 bases short and J 5 bases short, with 14 bases between. Germline V lookup: CDR1 LNHDA, CDR2 SQIVND (reference sequence). The CDR3 reads CASSILAGPNNEQFF. CDR3 DNA sequence: TGTGCCAGTAGTATCCTCGCGGGCCCTAACAATGAGCAGTTCTTC. Complete variable domain (other parts from reference TRBV19 and TRBJ2-1): DGGITQSPKYLFRKEGQNVTLSCEQNLNHDAMYWYRQDPGQGLRLIYYSQIVNDFQKGDIAEGYSVSREKKESFPLTVTSAQKNPTAFYLCASSILAGPNNEQFFGPGTRLTVL.

In this sample, this clonotype turned up a few times. The J gene is TRBJ2-3, the V gene TRBV20-1; TRBD1 or TRBD2 may be the D gene (5 bases each). From germline, CDR1 is DFQATT and CDR2 SNEGSKA (reference sequence). The CDR3 extends over 13 amino acids. Trimming removed 5 bases at V and 7 bases at J, with 16 bases between. CDR3 sequence: CSAEGQGRNTQYF. In nucleotides, the CDR3 is TGCAGTGCTGAGGGGCAGGGTAGGAATACGCAGTATTTT.

This clonotype occurred a few times. This rearrangement joins TRBV29-1 to TRBJ2-2; no reliable D call. Trimming removed 4 bases from V and 0 bases from J, with 9 bases in between. The V gene's germline CDR1 is SQVTM and CDR2 ANQGSEA. The CDR3 covers 14 residues. The CDR3 nucleotides are TGCAGCGTTGCTTACGGAACGAACACCGGGGAGCTGTTTTTT. Translated: CSVAYGTNTGELFF.

The rearrangement links TRBV6-2 or TRBV6-3 to TRBJ2-7, with a possible D match to TRBD2 (6 bases). This CDR3 comprises 18 residues. The ends were cut back, 2 bases at V and 6 bases at J, with 26 bases in the middle. CDR1 is MNHEY, CDR2 SVGEGT, per germline. The chain's CDR3 is CASSYTPRRGGSAGEQYF. Here the CDR3 DNA reads TGTGCCAGCAGTTACACCCCGCGGCGGGGCGGCTCCGCCGGCGAGCAGTACTTC.

The V call is TRBV28, the J call TRBJ2-7, with D perhaps given as TRBD1 or TRBD2 (5 bases each). The CDR3 covers 14 residues. V gave up 3 bases and J gave up 4 bases, with 13 bases separating them. From germline, CDR1 is MDHEN and CDR2 SYDVKM. The CDR3 region has the DNA TGTGCCAGCAGTTTCCACCGGGACGCATACGAGCAGTACGTC. It encodes CASSFHRDAYEQYV.

The sample holds a few counts of this clonotype. The chain has TRBV4-1 and TRBJ1-5, with no clear D. The CDR3 totals 12 residues. V shed 0 bases and J shed 7 bases, with 4 bases lying between them. In germline, CDR1 is MGHRA, CDR2 YSYEKL. Here the CDR3 reads CASSQENQPQHF. The CDR3 region has the DNA TGCGCCAGCAGCCAAGAGAACCAGCCCCAGCATTTT.

About this clonotype itself: At one of its ends the junction is not consistent with the germline gene, which may arise from a read error. The rearrangement uses TRBV20-1 and TRBJ1-2; 10 nucleotides agree with TRBD1. Germline lookup yields CDR1 DFQATT and CDR2 SNEGSKA (reference sequence). The CDR3 contains 12 residues. Here the CDR3 DNA reads TGCAGTGCAAAGGGTGGACAGGGGGACCGCGCCTTC. Translated, it gives CSAKGGQGDRAF.

This clonotype was counted between two and nine times. V usage is TRBV19 and J usage is TRBJ1-5; D gene ambiguous. This CDR3 region has 14 residues. The germline CDR1 and CDR2 sequences are LNHDA and SQIVND (reference sequence). V was cut by 7 bases and J by 0 bases, with 10 bases left in between. Here the CDR3 reads CASIRANSNQPQHF. CDR3 sequence (DNA): TGTGCCAGTATTCGGGCTAATAGCAATCAGCCCCAGCATTTT.

This clonotype was observed a handful of times. The rearrangement links TRBV27 to TRBJ1-1; no firm D call. V lost 5 bases and J 4 bases, leaving 14 bases between the germline ends. The CDR3 spans 14 residues. The germline gives CDR1 MNHEY, CDR2 SMNVEV (reference sequence). The CDR3, as DNA: TGTGCCAGCAGTCTCCGCCTAGCACGCACTGAAGCTTTCTTT. Its translation is CASSLRLARTEAFF.

This clonotype was recorded many times. The V gene is TRBV24-1, the J gene TRBJ2-1, with 8 nucleotides matching TRBD1. The CDR3 covers 15 residues. Germline CDR1 and CDR2: KGHDR and SFDVKD. Losses at the gene ends were 0 bases for V and 9 bases for J; bases not matched to a gene: 6. The CDR3 DNA follows: TGTGCCACCAGTGATTTGGCAGGGGGCAATTTTGAGCAGTTCTTC. Translation gives CATSDLAGGNFEQFF.

This clonotype appeared many times. The chain links TRBV2 to TRBJ1-1; unclear D gene. Per the germline V gene, CDR1 is SNHLY and CDR2 is FYNNEI. V was shortened by 8 bases and J by 1 base, with 11 bases between the two germline ends. The CDR3 totals 13 residues. This chain's CDR3 is CASEGIPNTEAFF. The CDR3 bases are TGTGCCAGCGAGGGTATCCCGAACACTGAAGCTTTCTTT.

V gene TRBV20-1 combines with J gene TRBJ2-1, with 11 bases lining up with TRBD2. J was trimmed by 1 base and V by 5 bases; bases with no gene match: 4. The CDR3 sequence is 15 residues long. CDR1 and CDR2 from the germline V gene are DFQATT and SNEGSKA (reference sequence). The CDR3 DNA sequence: TGCAGTGCTTTTAGCGGGGGGGCGTCCTACAATGAGCAGTTCTTC. Translation gives CSAFSGGASYNEQFF.

This chain joins TRBV20-1 and TRBJ2-7; the D is unclear. The V end was cut by 6 bases, the J end by 6 bases, with 21 bases between. Germline values: CDR1 DFQATT, CDR2 SNEGSKA (reference sequence). The CDR3 contains 14 residues. The CDR3 protein is CSAYGPILVGEQYF. The CDR3 DNA follows: TGCAGTGCCTACGGACCGATCCTTGTTGGCGAGCAGTACTTC.

The chain has TRBV9 and TRBJ1-3, with D unclear. This CDR3 spans 16 amino acids. Trimming cost V 3 bases and J 1 base, with 14 bases left between them. Germline V gene sequence: CDR1 SGDLS, CDR2 YYNGEE. CDR3 loop: CASSAHGSPSGNTIYF. The CDR3, as DNA: TGTGCCAGCAGCGCTCATGGGAGCCCATCTGGAAACACCATATATTTT.

This clonotype came up a few times. The rearrangement joins TRBV6-5 to TRBJ2-2; 10 bases are a match to TRBD1. This CDR3 spans 15 amino acids. Trimming took 0 bases from V and 5 from J; bases not matched to a gene: 0. The germline V gene has CDR1 MNHEY and CDR2 SVGAGI. In DNA, the CDR3 is TGTGCCAGCAGTTACTCGGGACAGGGGACCGGGGAGCTGTTTTTT. It codes for CASSYSGQGTGELFF.

This chain joins TRBV20-1 and TRBJ1-2, with D possibly being TRBD1 (5 bases). The CDR3 contains 12 residues. Per the germline V gene, CDR1 is DFQATT and CDR2 is SNEGSKA (reference sequence). V was trimmed by 7 bases and J by 6 bases, leaving 15 bases between them. Here the CDR3 DNA reads TGCAGTGTCGAAGCCCAGGGCAATGGCTACACCTTC. Its protein is CSVEAQGNGYTF.

V is TRBV9 and J is TRBJ2-3; 7 bases map to TRBD2. Losses at the gene ends were 4 bases for V and 2 bases for J; bases not matched to a gene: 7. Germline V gene data show CDR1 as SGDLS and CDR2 as YYNGEE. This CDR3 spans 15 amino acids. CDR3 coding DNA: TGTGCCAGCAGCACCTCTAGCGGATACACAGATACGCAGTATTTT. It yields the protein CASSTSSGYTDTQYF. Together with reference TRBV9 and TRBJ2-3, the CDR3 gives the full variable domain: DSGVTQTPKHLITATGQRVTLRCSPRSGDLSVYWYQQSLDQGLQFLIQYYNGEERAKGNILERFSAQQFPDLHSELNLSSLELGDSALYFCASSTSSGYTDTQYFGPGTRLTVL.